What follows describes a single T cell receptor (beta chain). The antigen is unknown. Germline CDR1 reads MDHEN; CDR2 reads SYDVKM. The CDR3 totals 14 residues. V lost 5 bases, J lost 1 base, and 0 bases stayed unmatched. This record belongs to a study of shared clonotypes between healthy human individuals. Study as a whole: CD4 naive and CD4 memory each took three plates per donor, while CD8 naive took two and CD8 memory one.

Study findings and constraints: A handful of donors shared 4.5% to 6.5% of their naive CD4 clonotypes. Relative to their counterparts shared across all four donors, non-shared clonotypes exhibited diminished generation probabilities.

The protocol was immunoSEQ multiplex PCR, while the TCRdb copy is restricted to in-frame clones and leaves out a portion. The sample yields 950,000 to 1,100,000 clones, about 75% seen once. A CD45RA+ naive subset and a CD45RA-negative memory subset were split from CD4+ cells. The TCR comes from a man aged 18 to 30 in good health. J is TRBJ2-4 and V is TRBV28, with 9 bases identical to TRBD1. The sequenced sample consisted of memory CD4+ T cells sorted from blood. The sample's subset: CD45RA-negative fraction. The CDR3 loop is CASSGQGAKNIQYF. As DNA, the CDR3 is TGTGCCAGCAGTGGACAGGGGGCCAAAAACATTCAGTACTTC.